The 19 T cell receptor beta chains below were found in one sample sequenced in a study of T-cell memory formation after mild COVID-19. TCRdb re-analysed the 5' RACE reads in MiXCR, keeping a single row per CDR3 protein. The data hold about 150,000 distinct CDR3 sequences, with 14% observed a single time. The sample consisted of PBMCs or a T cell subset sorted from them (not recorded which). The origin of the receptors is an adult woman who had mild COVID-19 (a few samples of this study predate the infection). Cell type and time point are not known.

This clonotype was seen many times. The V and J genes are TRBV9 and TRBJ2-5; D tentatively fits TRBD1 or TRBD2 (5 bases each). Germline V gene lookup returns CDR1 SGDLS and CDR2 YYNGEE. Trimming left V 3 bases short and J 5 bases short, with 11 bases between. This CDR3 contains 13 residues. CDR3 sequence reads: CASSAGARETQYF. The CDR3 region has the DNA TGTGCCAGCAGCGCCGGGGCGCGGGAGACCCAGTACTTC.

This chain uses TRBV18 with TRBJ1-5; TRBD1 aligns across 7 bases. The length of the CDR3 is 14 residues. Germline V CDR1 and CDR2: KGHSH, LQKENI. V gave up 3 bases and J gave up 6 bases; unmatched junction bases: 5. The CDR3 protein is CASSPTGASQPQHF. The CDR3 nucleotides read TGTGCCAGCTCACCTACAGGGGCTTCTCAGCCCCAGCATTTT.

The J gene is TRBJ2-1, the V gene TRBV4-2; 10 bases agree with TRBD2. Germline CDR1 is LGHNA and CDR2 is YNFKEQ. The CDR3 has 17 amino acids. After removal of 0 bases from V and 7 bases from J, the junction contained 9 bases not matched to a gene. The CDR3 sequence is CASSQDSASGSWNEQFF. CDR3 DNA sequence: TGTGCCAGCAGCCAAGATTCGGCTAGCGGGAGCTGGAATGAGCAGTTCTTC.

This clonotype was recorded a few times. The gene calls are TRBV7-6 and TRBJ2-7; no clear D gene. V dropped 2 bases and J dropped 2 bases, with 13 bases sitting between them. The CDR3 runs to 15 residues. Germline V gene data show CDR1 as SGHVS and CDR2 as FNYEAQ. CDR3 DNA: TGTGCCAGCAGCTTACATGCTCAGTATACCTACGAGCAGTACTTC. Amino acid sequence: CASSLHAQYTYEQYF.

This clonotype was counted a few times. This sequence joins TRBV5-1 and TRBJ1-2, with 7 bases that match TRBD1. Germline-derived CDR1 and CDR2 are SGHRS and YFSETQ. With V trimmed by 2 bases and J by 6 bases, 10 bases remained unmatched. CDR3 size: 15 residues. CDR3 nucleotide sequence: TGCGCCAGCAGCTTTTTAGGGGACAGAAGGGATGGCTACACCTTC. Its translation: CASSFLGDRRDGYTF.

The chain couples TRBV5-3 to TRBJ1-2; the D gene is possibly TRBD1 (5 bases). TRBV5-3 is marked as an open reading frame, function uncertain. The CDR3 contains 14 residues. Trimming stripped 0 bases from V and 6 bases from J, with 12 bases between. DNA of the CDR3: TGTGCCAGAAGCTTGGTTTCGGGGGATGATGGCTACACCTTC. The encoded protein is CARSLVSGDDGYTF.

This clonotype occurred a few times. The CDR3 nucleotides read TGTGCCACCACGGGGTTACAGGGTATCGTCACCGGGGAGCTGTTTTTT. Residues: CATTGLQGIVTGELFF. The J gene is TRBJ2-2, the V gene TRBV15; weak D call: TRBD1 (6 bases). The CDR3 loop spans 16 amino acids. The V gene's germline CDR1 is LNHNV and CDR2 YYDKDF (reference sequence). The germline V and J ends were trimmed by 7 bases and 4 bases, with 19 bases remaining between them.

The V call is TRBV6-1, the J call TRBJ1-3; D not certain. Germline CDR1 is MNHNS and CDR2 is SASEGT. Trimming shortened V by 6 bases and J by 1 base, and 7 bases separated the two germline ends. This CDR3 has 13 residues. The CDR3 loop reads CASSVDSGNTIYF. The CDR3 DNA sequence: TGTGCCAGCAGCGTGGATTCTGGAAACACCATATATTTT.

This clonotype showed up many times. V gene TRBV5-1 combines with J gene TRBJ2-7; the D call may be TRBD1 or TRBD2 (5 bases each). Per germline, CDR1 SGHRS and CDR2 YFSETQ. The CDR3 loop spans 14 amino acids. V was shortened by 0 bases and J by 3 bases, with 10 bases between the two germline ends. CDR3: CASSLGGGIYEQYF. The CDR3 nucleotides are TGCGCCAGCAGCTTGGGTGGGGGAATCTACGAGCAGTACTTC.

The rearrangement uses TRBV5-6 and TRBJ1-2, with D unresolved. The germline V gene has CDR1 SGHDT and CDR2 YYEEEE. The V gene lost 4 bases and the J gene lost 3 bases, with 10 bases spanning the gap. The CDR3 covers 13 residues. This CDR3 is CASSLGRYYGYTF. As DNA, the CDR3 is TGTGCCAGCAGCCTCGGACGGTACTATGGCTACACCTTC. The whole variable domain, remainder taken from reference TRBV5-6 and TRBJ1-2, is DAGVTQSPTHLIKTRGQQVTLRCSPKSGHDTVSWYQQALGQGPQFIFQYYEEEERQRGNFPDRFSGHQFPNYSSELNVNALLLGDSALYLCASSLGRYYGYTFGSGTRLTVV.

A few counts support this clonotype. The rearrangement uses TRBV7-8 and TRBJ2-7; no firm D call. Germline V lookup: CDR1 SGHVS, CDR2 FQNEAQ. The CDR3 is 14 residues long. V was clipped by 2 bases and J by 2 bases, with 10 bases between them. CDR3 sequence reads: CASSLRPRAYEQYF. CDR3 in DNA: TGTGCCAGCAGCTTAAGGCCAAGGGCCTACGAGCAGTACTTC.

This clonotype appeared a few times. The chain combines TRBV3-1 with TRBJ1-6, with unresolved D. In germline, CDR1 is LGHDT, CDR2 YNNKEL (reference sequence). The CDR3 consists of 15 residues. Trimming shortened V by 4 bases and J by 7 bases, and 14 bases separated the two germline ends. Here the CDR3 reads CASSPRPTGNSPLHF. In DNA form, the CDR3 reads TGTGCCAGCAGCCCCCGTCCCACGGGCAATTCACCCCTCCACTTT.

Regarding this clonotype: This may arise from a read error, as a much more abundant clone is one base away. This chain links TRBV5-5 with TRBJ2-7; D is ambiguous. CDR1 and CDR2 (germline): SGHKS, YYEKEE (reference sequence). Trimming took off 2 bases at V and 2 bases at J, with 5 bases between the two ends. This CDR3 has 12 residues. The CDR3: CASSLNTYEQYF. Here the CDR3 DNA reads TGTGCCAGCAGCTTAAATACCTACGAGCAGTACTTC.

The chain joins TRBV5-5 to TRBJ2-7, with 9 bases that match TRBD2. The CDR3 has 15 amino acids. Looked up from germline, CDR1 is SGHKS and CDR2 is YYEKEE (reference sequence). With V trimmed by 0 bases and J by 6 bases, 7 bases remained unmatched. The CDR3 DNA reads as TGTGCCAGCAGCTTGGTAGCGGGAGCCGCCTCCGAGCAGTACTTC. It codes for CASSLVAGAASEQYF.

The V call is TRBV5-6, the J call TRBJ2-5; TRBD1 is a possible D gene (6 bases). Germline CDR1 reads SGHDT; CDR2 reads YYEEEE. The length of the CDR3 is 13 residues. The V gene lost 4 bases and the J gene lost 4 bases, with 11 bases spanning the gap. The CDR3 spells CASSPGERETQYF. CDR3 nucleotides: TGTGCCAGCAGCCCAGGGGAGAGAGAGACCCAGTACTTC.

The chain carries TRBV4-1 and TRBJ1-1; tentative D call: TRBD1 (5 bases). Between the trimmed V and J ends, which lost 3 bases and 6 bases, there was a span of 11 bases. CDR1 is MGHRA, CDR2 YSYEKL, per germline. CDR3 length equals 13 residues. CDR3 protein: CASSQGGAAEAFF. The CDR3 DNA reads TGCGCCAGCAGCCAGGGAGGGGCAGCTGAAGCTTTCTTT.

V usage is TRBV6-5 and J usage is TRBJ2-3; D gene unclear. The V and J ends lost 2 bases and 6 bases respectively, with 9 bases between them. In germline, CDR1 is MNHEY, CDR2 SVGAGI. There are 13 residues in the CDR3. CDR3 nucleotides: TGTGCCAGCAGTTACACGCCGGGCGATACGCAGTATTTT. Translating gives CASSYTPGDTQYF.

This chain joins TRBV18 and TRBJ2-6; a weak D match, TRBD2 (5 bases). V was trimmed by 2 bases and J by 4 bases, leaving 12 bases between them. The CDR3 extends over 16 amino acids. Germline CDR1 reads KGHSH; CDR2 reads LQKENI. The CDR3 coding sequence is TGTGCCAGCTCACCAGGTCGGGGTGCCGGGGCCAACGTCCTGACTTTC. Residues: CASSPGRGAGANVLTF. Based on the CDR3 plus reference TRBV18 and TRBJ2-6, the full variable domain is NAGVMQNPRHLVRRRGQEARLRCSPMKGHSHVYWYRQLPEEGLKFMVYLQKENIIDESGMPKERFSAEFPKEGPSILRIQQVVRGDSAAYFCASSPGRGAGANVLTFGAGSRLTVL.

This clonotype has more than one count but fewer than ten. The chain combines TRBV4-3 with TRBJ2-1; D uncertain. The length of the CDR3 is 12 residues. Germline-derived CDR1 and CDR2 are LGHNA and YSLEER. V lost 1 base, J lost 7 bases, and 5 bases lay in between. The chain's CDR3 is CASSQVGNEQFF. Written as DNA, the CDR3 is TGCGCCAGCAGCCAAGTAGGTAATGAGCAGTTCTTC.